This TCR beta chain was identified during a study of cytomegalovirus exposure and HLA in healthy donors. Study observations and caveats: It has been reported that TCR beta sequences accurately predicted the HLA-A and HLA-B alleles of most subjects. A link between a missense DCLRE1C variant and TCR beta V- and J-gene trimming emerged from a later analysis.

This clone appeared once. The antigen remains undetermined. Vbeta (60) and Jbeta (13) primers were used in the PCR. The assay was immunoSEQ multiplex PCR, and TCRdb's table has in-frame clones only and misses some. The repertoire has around 150,000 clones, around 77% of them found once; the top ten carry 4.8%. Trimming took 3 bases from V and 6 from J; bases not matched to a gene: 5. CDR1 KGHSH and CDR2 LQKENI come from the germline V gene. This CDR3 contains 16 residues. This rearrangement joins TRBV18 to TRBJ2-1, with 13 bases aligning to TRBD2. The material sequenced was PBMCs. The clonotype originates from a man aged 25 to 40 in good health. The CDR3, as DNA: TGTGCCAGCTCACCCGGGACTAGCGGGATCGGCAATGAGCAGTTCTTC. Translation gives CASSPGTSGIGNEQFF.